This TCR beta chain appears in the sequencing data of a study of OX40 agonist ivuxolimab in advanced cancers. The table came from immunoSEQ multiplex PCR; TCRdb's copy has only in-frame clones and leaves some out. This sample has some 30,000 clones; nearly 95% occur once, and the top ten carry over 7.5%. The CDR3 contains 16 residues. V dropped 2 bases and J dropped 0; count of bases not matched to a gene: 3. CDR1 and CDR2 (germline): SGHTA, FQGNSA. Concerning this clone: Its target is unknown.

Findings and limits, study-wide: Nonresponders included some who also had low normalized T-cell clonal expansion.

The receptor was isolated from an adult with an advanced solid tumor such as melanoma, head and neck, liver or kidney cancer. This material consisted of CD4+ or CD8+ T cells sorted from blood, taken in a trial of the OX40 agonist ivuxolimab. V usage is TRBV7-2 and J usage is TRBJ2-1; TRBD2 aligns across 8 bases. The CDR3 sequence: CASSLLAGGSYNEQFF. The CDR3 nucleotides read TGTGCCAGCAGCTTATTGGCGGGAGGCTCCTACAATGAGCAGTTCTTC. The full variable domain, rest sourced from reference TRBV7-2 and TRBJ2-1, is GAGVSQSPSNKVTEKGKDVELRCDPISGHTALYWYRQSLGQGLEFLIYFQGNSAPDKSGLPSDRFSAERTGGSVSTLTIQRTQQEDSAVYLCASSLLAGGSYNEQFFGPGTRLTVL.